The sequence of this TCR beta chain was determined in a study of cytomegalovirus exposure and HLA in healthy donors. The overall study: Some 85 million unique TCRs, all from HLA-typed donors, were included in an early release of the data. Genetic ancestry analysis placed about 84% of the 410 or so donors that were genotyped in the Caucasian-associated cluster. The study, taken as a whole, reports: Previous analysis showed most TCR beta V segments were productive about 87% or about 30% of the time.

Points on this clone: The antigen remains undetermined.

Use of 60 Vbeta and 13 Jbeta primers characterized the PCR. Assay: immunoSEQ multiplex PCR; the TCRdb copy retains only in-frame clones and omits some. This sample carries around 100,000 clones, with 5.5% to 8% going to the ten biggest clones. V was clipped by 3 bases and J by 7 bases; unmatched bases: 6. CDR1 SGHNT and CDR2 YYREEE come from the germline V gene (reference sequence). The CDR3 is 14 amino acids. Sequencing input: PBMCs. The chain links TRBV5-4 to TRBJ2-7; 11 nucleotides line up with TRBD1. The clonotype comes from a middle-aged man in good health and CMV-seropositive. The CDR3, as DNA: TGTGCCAGCAGCTCCGGACAGGGGGCAGGAGAGCAGTACTTC. Translation: CASSSGQGAGEQYF.